The 25 T cell receptor beta chains listed next were all sequenced from one sample in a study of T cell changes during pregnancy in multiple sclerosis. The assay was immunoSEQ multiplex PCR, and TCRdb's table has in-frame clones only and misses some. The table shows 80,000 to 95,000 clones, with roughly 95% occurring only once. This specimen was peripheral blood, taken in the third trimester of pregnancy. The source is a female donor in good health, enrolled as a control in a pregnancy study.

The chain links TRBV4-1 to TRBJ2-2; 7 positions agree with TRBD2. The CDR3 length is 15 residues. Trimming cost V 3 bases and J 1 base; bases outside gene matches: 2. CDR1 and CDR2 from the germline V gene are MGHRA and YSYEKL. CDR3 DNA sequence: TGCGCCAGCAGCCATCTAGCGGTGAACACCGGGGAGCTGTTTTTT. Protein sequence: CASSHLAVNTGELFF.

The chain uses TRBV5-4 and TRBJ2-3, with TRBD2 identical over 10 bases. Germline V gene sequence: CDR1 SGHNT, CDR2 YYREEE (reference sequence). The ends lost 0 bases at V and 6 bases at J; junction bases unmatched: 13. The CDR3 has 18 residues. CDR3 DNA sequence: TGTGCCAGCAGCTTGGTGGGGGTCAGCGGGAGGGGTGGGGATACGCAGTATTTT. Translation gives CASSLVGVSGRGGDTQYF.

The rearrangement joins TRBV5-1 to TRBJ2-7; the match to TRBD2 covers 7 bases. The J segment lost 0 bases and the V segment lost 6 bases, leaving 6 bases of the junction unmatched. CDR1 and CDR2 (germline): SGHRS, YFSETQ. The CDR3 spans 14 residues. CDR3 coding DNA: TGCGCCAGCACCCCCGGGGACTACTCCTACGAGCAGTACTTC. Encoded protein: CASTPGDYSYEQYF.

The V and J genes are TRBV6-5 and TRBJ2-7; tentative D call: TRBD2 (6 bases). Germline CDR1 reads MNHEY; CDR2 reads SVGAGI. V shed 6 bases and J shed 2 bases, with 14 bases lying between them. The CDR3 contains 14 residues. CDR3: CASSSGSGPYEQYF. The CDR3 DNA reads as TGTGCCAGCAGCTCCGGTAGCGGACCCTACGAGCAGTACTTC.

This clone came up a few times. V and J are TRBV28 and TRBJ2-2; possible D gene TRBD2, 6 bases. The ends were cut back, 5 bases at V and 0 bases at J, with 10 bases in the middle. From germline, CDR1 is MDHEN and CDR2 SYDVKM. The CDR3 runs 15 residues. This CDR3 reads CASSPGSTNTGELFF. The CDR3 bases are TGTGCCAGCAGTCCCGGGAGTACGAACACCGGGGAGCTGTTTTTT.

J is TRBJ2-7 and V is TRBV28, with 12 bases identical to TRBD1. The CDR3 sequence is 17 residues long. V lost 5 bases and J lost 1; bases outside the gene matches: 9. From germline, CDR1 is MDHEN and CDR2 SYDVKM. CDR3 in DNA: TGTGCCAGCAGTCCCCCGGCGGGACAGGGGGCTTCCTACGAGCAGTACTTC. Residues: CASSPPAGQGASYEQYF.

This chain uses TRBV28 with TRBJ2-5; TRBD2 is a possible D gene (5 bases). Trimming pared 6 bases from V and 6 bases from J, leaving 11 bases between. Germline assignment: CDR1 MDHEN and CDR2 SYDVKM. CDR3 length: 12 residues. The CDR3 reads CASSPPGKTQYF. The CDR3 coding sequence is TGTGCCAGCAGCCCCCCGGGAAAGACCCAGTACTTC.

V gene TRBV5-1 combines with J gene TRBJ2-1; D may be TRBD2 (5 bases). Per the germline V gene, CDR1 is SGHRS and CDR2 is YFSETQ. Trimming pared 0 bases from V and 4 bases from J, leaving 8 bases between. This CDR3 region has 14 residues. The CDR3: CASSLEDWYNEQFF. The CDR3 coding sequence is TGCGCCAGCAGCTTGGAGGACTGGTACAATGAGCAGTTCTTC.

The V call is TRBV4-2, the J call TRBJ1-5; D not resolved. The germline CDR1 and CDR2 sequences are LGHNA and YNFKEQ. CDR3 size: 14 residues. V lost 5 bases and J lost 3, with 11 bases in between. CDR3 protein: CASSFRRDNQPQHF. In DNA form, the CDR3 reads TGTGCCAGCAGCTTTCGTCGGGACAATCAGCCCCAGCATTTT.

V gene TRBV4-1 combines with J gene TRBJ2-7; 12 bases fit TRBD2. The CDR3 length is 18 residues. Germline trimming cut 3 bases from V and 0 bases from J; bases unmatched to any gene: 9. Germline V gives CDR1 MGHRA, CDR2 YSYEKL. This chain's CDR3 is CASSQGGLAGGSSYEQYF. The CDR3 region has the DNA TGCGCCAGCAGCCAGGGTGGTCTAGCGGGAGGGAGCTCCTACGAGCAGTACTTC.

The rearrangement links TRBV4-2 to TRBJ2-1; D is perhaps TRBD2 (6 bases). V lost 1 base, J lost 8 bases, and 21 bases lay in between. CDR3 length: 17 residues. Germline CDR1 and CDR2: LGHNA and YNFKEQ. The CDR3 sequence is CASSQVDGAGSGYEQFF. The CDR3 DNA sequence: TGTGCCAGCAGCCAAGTGGACGGCGCGGGATCCGGCTATGAGCAGTTCTTC.

This sequence joins TRBV5-1 and TRBJ2-1; D may be TRBD2 (6 bases). Trimming pared 4 bases from V and 7 bases from J, leaving 12 bases between. Germline assignment: CDR1 SGHRS and CDR2 YFSETQ. The CDR3 sequence is 13 residues long. The CDR3 reads CASSGSTSNEQFF. The DNA of the CDR3 is TGCGCCAGCAGCGGGTCGACTAGTAATGAGCAGTTCTTC.

CDR3 coding DNA: TGCGCCAGCTCGACGGAACAGCCTAATGAAAAACTGTTTTTT. Protein sequence: CASSTEQPNEKLFF. This chain connects TRBV5-1 to TRBJ1-4, with D unclear. Trimming cost V 7 bases and J 3 bases, with 13 bases left between them. CDR1 SGHRS and CDR2 YFSETQ come from the germline V gene. The CDR3 runs 14 residues.

V is TRBV7-8 and J is TRBJ2-7, with TRBD2 identical over 8 bases. Germline CDR1 and CDR2: SGHVS and FQNEAQ. V trimming: 5 bases; J trimming: 2 bases; junction bases outside the gene matches: 8. The CDR3 totals 15 residues. CDR3 coding DNA: TGTGCCAGCAGCACCCCGCCGGGACTAGCCTACGAGCAGTACTTC. This gives the protein CASSTPPGLAYEQYF.

The V gene is TRBV10-3, the J gene TRBJ2-5; 7 nucleotides match TRBD1. V was pared by 4 bases and J by 2 bases, with 4 bases of the junction left unmatched. Germline CDR1 reads ENHRY; CDR2 reads SYGVKD. The CDR3 spans 14 residues. CDR3 sequence: CAISGGTEQETQYF. CDR3 sequence (DNA): TGTGCCATCAGTGGGGGGACAGAGCAAGAGACCCAGTACTTC.

The V gene is TRBV2, the J gene TRBJ2-2; 7 bases fit TRBD2. The CDR3 is 16 amino acids. J lost 4 bases, V lost 3 bases, and 8 bases had no gene match. CDR1 SNHLY and CDR2 FYNNEI come from the germline V gene. The CDR3 nucleotides read TGTGCCAGCAGTGATCGAGCGGGATCGGGCACCGGGGAGCTGTTTTTT. Translating gives CASSDRAGSGTGELFF.

This chain links TRBV11-2 with TRBJ2-7; 7 positions agree with TRBD1. This CDR3 spans 13 amino acids. CDR1 is SGHAT, CDR2 FQNNGV, per germline. V lost 6 bases and J lost 3; bases outside the gene matches: 5. Here the CDR3 reads CASSLRDSYEQYF. As DNA, the CDR3 is TGTGCCAGCAGTCTCAGGGACAGCTACGAGCAGTACTTC.

The genes are TRBV4-1 and TRBJ2-2; D remains ambiguous. Looked up from germline, CDR1 is MGHRA and CDR2 is YSYEKL. This CDR3 is built from 12 residues. Trimming removed 3 bases at V and 8 bases at J, with 7 bases between. The DNA of the CDR3 is TGCGCCAGCAGCCACCCTTTGGGGGAGCTGTTTTTT. Translated, it gives CASSHPLGELFF.

The CDR3 sequence: CASSQEFGVHTQYF. For the CDR3, the DNA is TGTGCCAGCAGCCAAGAATTCGGAGTCCATACGCAGTATTTT. V usage is TRBV4-2 and J usage is TRBJ2-3; D is ambiguous. This CDR3 has 14 amino acids. Germline lookup yields CDR1 LGHNA and CDR2 YNFKEQ. Trimming left V 0 bases short and J 7 bases short, with 11 bases between.

This clone was detected only once. V gene TRBV18 combines with J gene TRBJ2-3; TRBD2 matches at 11 bases. Germline CDR1 and CDR2: KGHSH and LQKENI. The trim removed 4 bases at V and 1 base at J, leaving 1 base unmatched. CDR3 length: 15 residues. CDR3 loop: CASSLGLAGTDTQYF. CDR3 DNA: TGTGCCAGCTCACTGGGACTAGCGGGCACAGATACGCAGTATTTT.

The rearrangement joins TRBV20-1 to TRBJ2-1; TRBD2 might be the D (6 bases). The CDR3 loop spans 10 amino acids. Trimming left V 5 bases short and J 9 bases short, with 8 bases between. From germline, CDR1 is DFQATT and CDR2 SNEGSKA (reference sequence). CDR3 coding DNA: TGCAGTGCTCGGGAGAGTGAGCAGTTCTTC. Residues: CSARESEQFF.

J is TRBJ1-2 and V is TRBV11-2, with 7 bases lining up with TRBD1. V shed 0 bases, J shed 4 bases, and the junction held 5 bases outside the gene matches. This CDR3 spans 15 amino acids. The germline V gene has CDR1 SGHAT and CDR2 FQNNGV. The CDR3: CASSLDATGVYGYTF. Here the CDR3 DNA reads TGTGCCAGCAGCTTAGATGCCACAGGGGTCTATGGCTACACCTTC.

This sequence joins TRBV6-5 and TRBJ2-7; no reliable D call. CDR1 MNHEY and CDR2 SVGAGI come from the germline V gene. Trimming took off 0 bases at V and 2 bases at J, with 11 bases between the two ends. The CDR3 spans 15 residues. CDR3 coding DNA: TGTGCCAGCAGTTACTCGAACCCGGGTACCTACGAGCAGTACTTC. Translation gives CASSYSNPGTYEQYF.

J is TRBJ2-7 and V is TRBV21-1; the D call of TRBD2 is as the table states it, not checked on the DNA. TRBV21-1 represents a pseudogene. The CDR3 covers 21 residues. The CDR3, as DNA: TGTGCCAGCAGCAAGCCGCACACCGGGACTCAGTTTTTTAAAGCCAAGGACGAGCAGTACTTC. It encodes CASSKPHTGTQFFKAKDEQYF.

This chain connects TRBV11-2 to TRBJ1-2, with a possible D match to TRBD1 (5 bases). The CDR3 spans 15 residues. V was shortened by 0 bases and J by 4 bases, with 12 bases between the two germline ends. The germline CDR1 and CDR2 sequences are SGHAT and FQNNGV. DNA of the CDR3: TGTGCCAGCAGCTTAGACGGACACTCTTCCTATGGCTACACCTTC. It specifies CASSLDGHSSYGYTF.